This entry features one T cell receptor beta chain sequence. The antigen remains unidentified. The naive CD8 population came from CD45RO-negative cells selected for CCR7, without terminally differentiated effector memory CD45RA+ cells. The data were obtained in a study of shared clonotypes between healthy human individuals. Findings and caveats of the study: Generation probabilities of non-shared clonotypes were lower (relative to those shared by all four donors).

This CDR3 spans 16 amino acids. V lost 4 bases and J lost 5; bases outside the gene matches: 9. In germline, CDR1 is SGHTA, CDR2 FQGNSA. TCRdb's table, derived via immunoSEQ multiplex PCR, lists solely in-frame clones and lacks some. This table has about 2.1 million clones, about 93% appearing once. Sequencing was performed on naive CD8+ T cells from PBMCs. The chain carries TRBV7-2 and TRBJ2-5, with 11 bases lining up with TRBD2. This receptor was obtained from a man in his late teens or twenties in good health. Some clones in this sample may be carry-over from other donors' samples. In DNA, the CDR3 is TGTGCCAGCAGCTCCCCACTAGCGGGAGTTATGGAGACCCAGTACTTC. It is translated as CASSSPLAGVMETQYF.